This T cell receptor (beta chain) was identified in a study of CD8 T cells in ankylosing spondylitis. Study-level findings and limits: Reported data indicate significant enrichment of disease-linked clones within matched ankylosing spondylitis synovial fluid. Typical of ankylosing spondylitis blood, it appeared, was a TCR beta motif of several highly homologous variants. Some of the motif variants had earlier been found in reactive arthritis patients' fluid and blood.

The ends were cut back, 0 bases at V and 0 bases at J, with 4 bases in the middle. The V gene's germline CDR1 is SGHAT and CDR2 FQNNGV. CDR3 length equals 14 residues. Points on this clonotype: What it binds is not known.

TCRdb fed the 5' RACE reads into MiXCR, producing one record per CDR3 protein. The sample yields over 30,000 distinct CDR3 sequences, under 15% seen once. Sequenced material: synovial fluid, either unsorted or a sorted T cell fraction (not recorded which). The sequence came from a male donor with ankylosing spondylitis. V usage is TRBV11-2 and J usage is TRBJ2-3, with no clear D. CDR3 region: CASSLDRSTDTQYF. The CDR3 DNA reads as TGTGCCAGCAGCTTAGACAGAAGCACAGATACGCAGTATTTT.